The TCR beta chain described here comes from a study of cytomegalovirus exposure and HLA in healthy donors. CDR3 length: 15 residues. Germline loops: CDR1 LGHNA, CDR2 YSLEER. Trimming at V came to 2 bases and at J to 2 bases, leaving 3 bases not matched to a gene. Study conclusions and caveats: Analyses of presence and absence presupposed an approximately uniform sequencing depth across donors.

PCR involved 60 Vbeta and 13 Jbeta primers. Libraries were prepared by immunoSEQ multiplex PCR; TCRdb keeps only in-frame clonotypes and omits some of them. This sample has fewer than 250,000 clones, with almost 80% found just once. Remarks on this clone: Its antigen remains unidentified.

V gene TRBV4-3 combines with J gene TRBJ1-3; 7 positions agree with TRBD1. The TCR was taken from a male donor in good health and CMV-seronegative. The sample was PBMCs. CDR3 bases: TGCGCCAGCAGCCAAACCAGGGGGACTGGAAACACCATATATTTT. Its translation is CASSQTRGTGNTIYF.